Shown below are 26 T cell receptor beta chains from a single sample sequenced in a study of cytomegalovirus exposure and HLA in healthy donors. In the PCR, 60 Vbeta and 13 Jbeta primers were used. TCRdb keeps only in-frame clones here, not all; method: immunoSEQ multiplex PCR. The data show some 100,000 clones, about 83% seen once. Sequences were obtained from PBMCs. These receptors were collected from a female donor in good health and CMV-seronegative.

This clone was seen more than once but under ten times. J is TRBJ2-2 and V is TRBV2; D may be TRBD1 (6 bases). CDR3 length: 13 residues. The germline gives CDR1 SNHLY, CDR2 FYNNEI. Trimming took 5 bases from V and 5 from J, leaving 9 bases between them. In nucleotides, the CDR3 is TGTGCCAGCAGTTCAGGGGTGACCGGGGAGCTGTTTTTT. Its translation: CASSSGVTGELFF.

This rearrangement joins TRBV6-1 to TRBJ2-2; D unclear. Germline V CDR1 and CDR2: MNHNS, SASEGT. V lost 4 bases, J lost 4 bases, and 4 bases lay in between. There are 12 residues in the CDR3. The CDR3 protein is CASSAITGELFF. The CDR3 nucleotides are TGTGCCAGCAGTGCCATCACCGGGGAGCTGTTTTTT.

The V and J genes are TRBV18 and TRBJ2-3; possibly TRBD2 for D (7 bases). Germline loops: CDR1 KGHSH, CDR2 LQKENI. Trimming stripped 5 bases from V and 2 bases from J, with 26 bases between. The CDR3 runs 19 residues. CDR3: CASSSIPPRGAPFTDTQYF. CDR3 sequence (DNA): TGTGCCAGCTCATCAATTCCCCCCCGGGGGGCCCCTTTCACAGATACGCAGTATTTT.

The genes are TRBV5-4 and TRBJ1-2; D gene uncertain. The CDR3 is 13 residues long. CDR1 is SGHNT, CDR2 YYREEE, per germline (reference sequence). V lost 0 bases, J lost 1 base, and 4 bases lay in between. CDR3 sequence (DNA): TGTGCCAGCAGCTTGGGCGGTAACTATGGCTACACCTTC. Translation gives CASSLGGNYGYTF.

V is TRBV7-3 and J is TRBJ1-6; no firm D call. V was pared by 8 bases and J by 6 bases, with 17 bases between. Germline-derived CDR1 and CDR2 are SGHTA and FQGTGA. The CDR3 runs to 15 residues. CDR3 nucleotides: TGTGCCAGCGCGGCCCTCGATGATCCTAATTCACCCCTCCACTTT. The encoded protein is CASAALDDPNSPLHF.

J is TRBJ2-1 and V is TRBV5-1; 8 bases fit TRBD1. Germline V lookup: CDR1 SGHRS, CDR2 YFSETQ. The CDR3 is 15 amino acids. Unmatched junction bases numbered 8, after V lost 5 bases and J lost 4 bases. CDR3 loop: CASRKTGAEYNEQFF. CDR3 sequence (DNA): TGCGCCAGCAGAAAGACAGGGGCTGAATACAATGAGCAGTTCTTC.

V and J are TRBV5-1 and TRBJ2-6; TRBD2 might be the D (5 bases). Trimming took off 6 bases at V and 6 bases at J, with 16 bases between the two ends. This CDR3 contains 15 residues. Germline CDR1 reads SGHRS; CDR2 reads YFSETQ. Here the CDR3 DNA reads TGCGCCAGCAACCGGGATGGGTCGGTGGCCAACGTCCTGACTTTC. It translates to CASNRDGSVANVLTF.

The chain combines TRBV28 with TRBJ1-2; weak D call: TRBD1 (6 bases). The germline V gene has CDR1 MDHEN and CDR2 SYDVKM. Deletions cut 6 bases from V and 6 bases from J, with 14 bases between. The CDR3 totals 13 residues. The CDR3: CASSHNRVDGYTF. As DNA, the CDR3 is TGTGCCAGCAGCCATAACAGGGTGGATGGCTACACCTTC.

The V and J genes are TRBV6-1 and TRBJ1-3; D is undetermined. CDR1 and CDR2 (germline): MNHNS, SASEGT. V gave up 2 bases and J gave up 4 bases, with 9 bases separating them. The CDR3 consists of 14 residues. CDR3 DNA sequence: TGTGCCAGCAGTGAAACGGGGAGCGGAAACACCATATATTTT. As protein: CASSETGSGNTIYF.

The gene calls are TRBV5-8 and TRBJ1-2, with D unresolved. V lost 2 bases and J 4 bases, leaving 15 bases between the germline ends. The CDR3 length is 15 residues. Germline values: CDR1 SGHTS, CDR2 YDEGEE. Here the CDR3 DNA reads TGTGCCAGCAGCTTCAGTACCCCGGCGGGCTATGGCTACACCTTC. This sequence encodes CASSFSTPAGYGYTF.

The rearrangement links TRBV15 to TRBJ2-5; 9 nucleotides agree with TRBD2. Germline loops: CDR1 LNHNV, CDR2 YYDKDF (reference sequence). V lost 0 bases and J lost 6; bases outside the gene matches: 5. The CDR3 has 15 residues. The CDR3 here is CATSREGGGAKTQYF. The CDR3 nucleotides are TGTGCCACCAGCAGAGAGGGCGGGGGGGCGAAGACCCAGTACTTC.

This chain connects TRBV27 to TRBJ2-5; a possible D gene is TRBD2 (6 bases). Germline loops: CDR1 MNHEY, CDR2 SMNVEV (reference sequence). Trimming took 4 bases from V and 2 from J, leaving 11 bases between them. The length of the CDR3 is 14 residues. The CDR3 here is CASSSSAGQETQYF. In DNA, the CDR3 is TGTGCCAGCAGTTCCTCTGCGGGACAAGAGACCCAGTACTTC.

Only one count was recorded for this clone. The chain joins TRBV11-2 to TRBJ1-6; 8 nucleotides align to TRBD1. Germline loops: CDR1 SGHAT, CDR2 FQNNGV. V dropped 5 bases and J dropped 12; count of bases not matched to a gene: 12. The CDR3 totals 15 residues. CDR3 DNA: TGTGCCAGCAGCCTCGCCCCGGGACAGGCTCAACCCCTCCACTTT. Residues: CASSLAPGQAQPLHF. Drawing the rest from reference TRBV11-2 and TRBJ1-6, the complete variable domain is EAGVAQSPRYKIIEKRQSVAFWCNPISGHATLYWYQQILGQGPKLLIQFQNNGVVDDSQLPKDRFSAERLKGVDSTLKIQPAKLEDSAVYLCASSLAPGQAQPLHFGNGTRLTVT.

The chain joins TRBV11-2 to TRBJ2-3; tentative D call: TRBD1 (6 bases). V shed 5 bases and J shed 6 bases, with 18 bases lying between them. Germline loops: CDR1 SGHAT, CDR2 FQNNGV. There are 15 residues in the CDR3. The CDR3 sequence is CASSLRGTTLDTQYF. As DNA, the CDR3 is TGTGCCAGCAGCCTTAGGGGGACGACCCTTGATACGCAGTATTTT.

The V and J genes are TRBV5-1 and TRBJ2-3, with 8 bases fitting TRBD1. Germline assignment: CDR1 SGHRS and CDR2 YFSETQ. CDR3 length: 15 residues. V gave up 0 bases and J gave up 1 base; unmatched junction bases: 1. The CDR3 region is CASSLVTGGTDTQYF. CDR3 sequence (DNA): TGCGCCAGCAGCTTGGTGACAGGGGGCACAGATACGCAGTATTTT.

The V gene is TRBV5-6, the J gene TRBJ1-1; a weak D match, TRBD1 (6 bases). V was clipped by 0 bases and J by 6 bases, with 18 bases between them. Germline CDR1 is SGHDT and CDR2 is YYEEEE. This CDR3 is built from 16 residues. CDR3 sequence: CASSLGEQGGMAEAFF. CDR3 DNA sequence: TGTGCCAGCAGCTTGGGGGAACAGGGAGGGATGGCTGAAGCTTTCTTT.

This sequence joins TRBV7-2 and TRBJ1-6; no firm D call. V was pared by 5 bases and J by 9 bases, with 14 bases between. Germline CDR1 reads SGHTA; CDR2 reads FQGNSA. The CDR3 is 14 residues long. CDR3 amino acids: CASSLTPYSSPLHF. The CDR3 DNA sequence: TGTGCCAGCAGCCTCACTCCCTACAGTTCACCCCTCCACTTT.

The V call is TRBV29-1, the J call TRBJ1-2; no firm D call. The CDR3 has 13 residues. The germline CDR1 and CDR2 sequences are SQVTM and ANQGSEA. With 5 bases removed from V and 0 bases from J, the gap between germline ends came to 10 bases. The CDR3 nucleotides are TGCAGCGTTCCCGTTCCGGCTAACTATGGCTACACCTTC. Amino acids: CSVPVPANYGYTF.

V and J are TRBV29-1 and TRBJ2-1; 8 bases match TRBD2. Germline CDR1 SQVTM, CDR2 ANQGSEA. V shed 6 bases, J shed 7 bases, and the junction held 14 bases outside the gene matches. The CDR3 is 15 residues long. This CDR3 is CSVAQRGSQLNEQFF. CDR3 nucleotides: TGCAGCGTAGCTCAGCGGGGGTCACAATTAAATGAGCAGTTCTTC.

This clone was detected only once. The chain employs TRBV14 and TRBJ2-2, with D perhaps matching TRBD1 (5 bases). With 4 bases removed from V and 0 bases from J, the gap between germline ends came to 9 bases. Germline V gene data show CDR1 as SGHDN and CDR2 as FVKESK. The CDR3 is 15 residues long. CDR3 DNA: TGTGCCAGCAGCCTCCAGACAGCGAACACCGGGGAGCTGTTTTTT. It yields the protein CASSLQTANTGELFF.

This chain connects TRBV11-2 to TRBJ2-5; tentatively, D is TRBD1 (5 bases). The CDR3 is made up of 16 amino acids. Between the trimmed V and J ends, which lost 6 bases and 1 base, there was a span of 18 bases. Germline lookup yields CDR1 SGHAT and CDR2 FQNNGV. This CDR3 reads CASSGKSRTIQETQYF. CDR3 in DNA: TGTGCCAGCAGTGGTAAGTCGCGGACAATCCAAGAGACCCAGTACTTC. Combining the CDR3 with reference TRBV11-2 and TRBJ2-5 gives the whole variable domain EAGVAQSPRYKIIEKRQSVAFWCNPISGHATLYWYQQILGQGPKLLIQFQNNGVVDDSQLPKDRFSAERLKGVDSTLKIQPAKLEDSAVYLCASSGKSRTIQETQYFGPGTRLLVL.

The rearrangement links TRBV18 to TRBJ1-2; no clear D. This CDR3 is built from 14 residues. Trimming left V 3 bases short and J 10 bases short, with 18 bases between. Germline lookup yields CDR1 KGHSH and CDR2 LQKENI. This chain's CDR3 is CASSPLSEPKFYTF. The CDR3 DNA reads TGTGCCAGCTCACCCCTCTCGGAGCCGAAATTCTACACCTTC.

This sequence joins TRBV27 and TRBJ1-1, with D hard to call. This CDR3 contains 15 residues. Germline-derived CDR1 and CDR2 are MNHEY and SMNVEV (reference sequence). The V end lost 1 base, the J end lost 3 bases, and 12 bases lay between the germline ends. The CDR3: CASSLFYKGDTEAFF. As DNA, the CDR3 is TGTGCCAGCAGTTTATTTTATAAGGGAGACACTGAAGCTTTCTTT.

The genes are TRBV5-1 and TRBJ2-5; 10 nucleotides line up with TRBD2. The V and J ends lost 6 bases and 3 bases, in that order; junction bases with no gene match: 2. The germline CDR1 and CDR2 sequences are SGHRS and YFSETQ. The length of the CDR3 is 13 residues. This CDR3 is CASTSGGKETQYF. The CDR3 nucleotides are TGCGCCAGCACTAGCGGGGGCAAAGAGACCCAGTACTTC. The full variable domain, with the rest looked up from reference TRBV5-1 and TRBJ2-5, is KAGVTQTPRYLIKTRGQQVTLSCSPISGHRSVSWYQQTPGQGLQFLFEYFSETQRNKGNFPGRFSGRQFSNSRSEMNVSTLELGDSALYLCASTSGGKETQYFGPGTRLLVL.

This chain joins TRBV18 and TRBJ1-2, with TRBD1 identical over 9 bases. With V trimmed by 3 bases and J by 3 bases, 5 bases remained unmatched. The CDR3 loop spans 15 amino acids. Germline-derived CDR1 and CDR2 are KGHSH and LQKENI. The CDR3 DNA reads TGTGCCAGCTCACCTGGAAGGACAGGGGACTATGGCTACACCTTC. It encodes CASSPGRTGDYGYTF.

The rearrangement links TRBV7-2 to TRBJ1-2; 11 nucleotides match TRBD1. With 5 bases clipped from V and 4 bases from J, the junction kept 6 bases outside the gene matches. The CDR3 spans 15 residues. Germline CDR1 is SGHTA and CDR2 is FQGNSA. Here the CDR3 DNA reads TGTGCCAGCAGCCCCCGGACAGGGGGCCTCTATGGCTACACCTTC. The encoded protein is CASSPRTGGLYGYTF.